This T cell receptor (beta chain) was retrieved from a study of cytomegalovirus exposure and HLA in healthy donors. Study outcomes and limitations: Roughly even sequencing depth across donors was the assumption behind the presence/absence analyses. Listed as cytomegalovirus-associated were over 150 TCR beta chains. Some V segments (TRBV6-2 and TRBV6-3 among them) were excluded as indistinguishable. Prior analysis indicated that the majority of TCR beta V segments exhibited productivity approximately 87% or approximately 30% of the time.

Remarks on this clone: Its matching antigen is unknown.

The study ran its PCR with 60 Vbeta and 13 Jbeta primers. Clones were sequenced by immunoSEQ multiplex PCR, and TCRdb holds only the in-frame ones, with some missing. The sample lists some 95,000 clones, over 75% seen once, with about 7% in the top ten. From germline, CDR1 is LNHDA and CDR2 SQIVND (reference sequence). The length of the CDR3 is 13 residues. Trimming left V 4 bases short and J 2 bases short, with 8 bases between. The receptor's source is a man between 45 and 60 years old in good health and CMV-seropositive. What was sequenced was PBMCs. J is TRBJ1-2 and V is TRBV19; D uncertain. The CDR3 DNA follows: TGTGCCAGTAGTAGGGAGGGAAACTATGGCTACACCTTC. It specifies CASSREGNYGYTF. The entire variable domain, with the rest obtained from reference TRBV19 and TRBJ1-2, is as follows: DGGITQSPKYLFRKEGQNVTLSCEQNLNHDAMYWYRQDPGQGLRLIYYSQIVNDFQKGDIAEGYSVSREKKESFPLTVTSAQKNPTAFYLCASSREGNYGYTFGSGTRLTVV.